This T cell receptor (beta chain) was captured by sequencing in a study of blood T cell repertoires in COVID-19. This CDR3 comprises 11 residues. CDR1 is DFQATT, CDR2 SNEGSKA, per germline (reference sequence). In the original processing: From reference gene primer amplification, estimates of nucleated cell counts were derived. The assay was immunoSEQ multiplex PCR, and TCRdb's table has in-frame clones only and misses some. V and J calls and clone size are given by that table; D and trimming were obtained from the DNA. The sample holds about 60,000 clones, around nine tenths seen once. This receptor was obtained from a man aged 60-69 years with acute or convalescent COVID-19. Sequencing was done on a sample of peripheral blood. The chain recombines TRBV20-1 with TRBJ2-5; tentatively, D is TRBD2 (6 bases). The CDR3 DNA is TGCAGCCCCCGGGAGCAAGAGACCCAGTACTTC. Its translation is CSPREQETQYF.